The rows below give T cell receptor beta chains drawn from one sample of a study of shared clonotypes between healthy human individuals. TCRdb's copy holds only in-frame clones and misses some; the assay was immunoSEQ multiplex PCR. The sample lists about 2.2 million clones, over 85% occurring once. Sequencing was carried out using naive CD8+ T cells from PBMCs. The receptors derive from a man between 18 and 29 years old in good health. Some clones in this sample may be carry-over from other donors' samples. Each CDR3 is given without its conserved first and last residue.

v_call cdr3_aa
TRBV2 AQARKGHGNTIY
TRBV5-1 ASSPGEGAESTEAF
TRBV9 ASGEGSYEQY
TRBV6-5 ASSYSGQSEAF
TRBV19 ASSTQGQPYEQY
TRBV19 ASSEDLRDRAF
TRBV5-6 ASSLWPGPPYGYT
TRBV5-1 ASSLRTETYEQY
TRBV27 ASSTLSHVMGQY
TRBV4-3 ASSSRGGTEAF
TRBV11-2 ASSLAVVGYYEQY
TRBV6-5 ASSYSPDTYYGYT
TRBV27 ASSLSPDLFGQF
TRBV5-8 ASSLLPYNEQF
TRBV19 ASSIFTYTGELF
TRBV19 ASSIGALTYNEQF
TRBV5-1 ASSFGGGRSGNEQF
TRBV27 ASSFLPAYEQY
TRBV11-2 ASSLRTGRDTQY
TRBV11-2 ASSLGWGGGANVLT
TRBV6-6 ASSYSSLAGYNEQF
TRBV28 ASQEVYGANVLT
TRBV7-9 ASSSDRGGETQY
TRBV27 ASSLSLADSYNEQF
TRBV6-5 ASSYGQNTEAF
TRBV15 ATSRVLAGGRDEQY
TRBV9 ASSVGPWAEQY
TRBV11-2 ASSSRGEETQY
TRBV29-1 SVEVGGRRTEAF
TRBV7-9 ASSLGHYTEAF
TRBV4-1 ASSQVVQTSYEQY
TRBV5-4 ASSPTPSVTDTQY
TRBV28 ASSLSGGETQY
TRBV9 ASGDGSDTQY
TRBV14 ASSPGPSSYNEQF
TRBV7-8 ASSPRGSGGTDTQY
TRBV28 ASSLVRPPLEQY
TRBV6-4 ASSARPGQVNNEQF
TRBV7-9 ASSTRRGGGEKLF
TRBV27 ASSLLAQDEQY
TRBV7-9 ASSADWDHYEQY
TRBV5-4 ASSLDSGSTGELF
TRBV7-9 ASSRQDRGSTDTQY
TRBV7-3 ASSSTSGIYNEQF
TRBV7-8 ASSPGASGSRSDTQY
TRBV4-1 ASSPRPGGTGELF
TRBV4-1 ASSQEFWPYEQY
TRBV9 ASSVGGGSGNTIY
TRBV10-2 ASSEMRGSNQPQH
TRBV6-1 ASSVGLGLNTEAF
TRBV19 ASNYREGSNQPQH
TRBV28 ASSSGIEETQY
TRBV9 ASSVDPTLPPEQY
TRBV5-6 ASSLDLAGGNTGELF
TRBV7-2 ASSPGTSQETQY
TRBV10-2 ASRDYEQY
TRBV28 ASSLFGRKTDTQY
TRBV28 ASSLGVNTEAF
TRBV27 ASSLDAGWGNTIY
TRBV19 ASSQRLAGALSYEQY